The next 20 T cell receptor beta chains were all read from a single sample in a study of control samples from healthy donors and cancer patients (dated by TCRdb to about 2020). The library was generated by the immunoSEQ multiplex PCR assay. In TCRdb, the immuneACCESS table is reduced to in-frame sequences with V and J assigned. These tables do not hold every clone; where another copy was compared, an unresolved V gene accounts for under half, and the others remain unexplained. Recorded for this sample are over 25,000 clones; around nine tenths of them occurred a single time. The top ten clonotypes cover about 1.6% of the sample. The sample taken for sequencing was PBMCs. Every receptor here comes from a woman between 35 and 50 years old with lung cancer.

The chain employs TRBV7-2 and TRBJ2-7; the D is unclear. The ends were cut back, 5 bases at V and 0 bases at J, with 5 bases in the middle. The CDR3 contains 12 residues. Per germline, CDR1 SGHTA and CDR2 FQGNSA. For the CDR3, the DNA is TGTGCCAGCAGCCAGAACTCCTACGAGCAGTACTTC. It translates to CASSQNSYEQYF. The full variable domain, rest sourced from reference TRBV7-2 and TRBJ2-7, is GAGVSQSPSNKVTEKGKDVELRCDPISGHTALYWYRQSLGQGLEFLIYFQGNSAPDKSGLPSDRFSAERTGGSVSTLTIQRTQQEDSAVYLCASSQNSYEQYFGPGTRLTVT.

CDR3 DNA: TGTGCCAGTAGCACGTCGGGGGCAAGCTCCTACAATGAGCAGTTCTTC. Translation: CASSTSGASSYNEQFF. The rearrangement uses TRBV19 and TRBJ2-1; either TRBD1 or TRBD2 may fit D (6 bases each). The germline V gene encodes CDR1 LNHDA and CDR2 SQIVND (reference sequence). Trimming shortened V by 6 bases and J by 0 bases, and 15 bases separated the two germline ends. The CDR3 spans 16 residues.

In its sample, this clone was seen a few times. This chain uses TRBV3-1 (or the pseudogene TRBV3-2) with TRBJ2-5; possible D gene TRBD1, 5 bases. Between the trimmed V and J ends, which lost 2 bases and 5 bases, there was a span of 12 bases. Germline-derived CDR1 and CDR2 are LGHDT and YNNKEL (reference sequence). The CDR3 consists of 14 residues. The CDR3 DNA reads as TGTGCCAGCAGCCAATCCAGGGTTCGGGAGACCCAGTACTTC. Its protein product is CASSQSRVRETQYF.

This chain links TRBV3-1 (or the pseudogene TRBV3-2) with TRBJ1-2; 8 nucleotides match TRBD1. The germline CDR1 and CDR2 sequences are LGHDT and YNNKEL (reference sequence). Trimming at V came to 1 base and at J to 3 bases, leaving 4 bases not matched to a gene. The CDR3 runs 15 residues. DNA of the CDR3: TGTGCCAGCAGCCAAGTCCCGGGACAGGACTATGGCTACACCTTC. Amino acid sequence: CASSQVPGQDYGYTF.

The chain uses TRBV19 and TRBJ1-5, with D maybe TRBD1 (6 bases). Germline CDR1 LNHDA, CDR2 SQIVND (reference sequence). The CDR3 spans 16 residues. Between the trimmed V and J ends, which lost 4 bases and 2 bases, there was a span of 15 bases. The CDR3 region has the DNA TGTGCCAGTAGTACAATACAGGGTCAGGGCAATCAGCCCCAGCATTTT. Its protein is CASSTIQGQGNQPQHF.

This clone has only a few counts. V usage is TRBV30 and J usage is TRBJ1-6, with D hard to call. The CDR3 runs to 12 residues. Deletions cut 5 bases from V and 2 bases from J, with 4 bases between. Germline loops: CDR1 GTSNPN, CDR2 SVGIG (reference sequence). The CDR3 spells CAWRAYNSPLHF. CDR3 DNA sequence: TGTGCCTGGCGGGCCTATAATTCACCCCTCCACTTT.

The rearrangement joins TRBV28 to TRBJ1-1; TRBD1 aligns across 8 bases. The V gene's germline CDR1 is MDHEN and CDR2 SYDVKM. The trim removed 5 bases at V and 6 bases at J, leaving 8 bases unmatched. This CDR3 comprises 14 residues. CDR3 DNA sequence: TGTGCCAGCAGTCTTCGACAGGGGATTGCTGAAGCTTTCTTT. Translating gives CASSLRQGIAEAFF.

This clone was counted a few times. The genes are TRBV6-8 and TRBJ2-7; TRBD2 matches 11 bases. The CDR3 spans 16 residues. The ends lost 5 bases at V and 4 bases at J; junction bases unmatched: 10. The V gene's germline CDR1 is MNHGY and CDR2 SAAAGT. The CDR3 nucleotides read TGTGCCAGCAGTACCCACAGACTAGCGGGGCGATACGAGCAGTACTTC. It yields the protein CASSTHRLAGRYEQYF.

The rearrangement uses TRBV7-9 and TRBJ2-5, with D uncertain. The CDR3 runs to 12 residues. V was trimmed by 4 bases and J by 5 bases, leaving 8 bases between them. Germline loops: CDR1 SEHNR, CDR2 FQNEAQ (reference sequence). The CDR3 coding sequence is TGTGCCAGCAGCTCCCTCAGCGAGACCCAGTACTTC. It specifies CASSSLSETQYF.

This sequence joins TRBV29-1 and TRBJ2-1; 7 nucleotides align to TRBD2. Losses at the gene ends were 4 bases for V and 4 bases for J; bases not matched to a gene: 7. Germline lookup yields CDR1 SQVTM and CDR2 ANQGSEA. The CDR3 spans 14 residues. This CDR3 is CSVATSVDYNEQFF. The CDR3 DNA sequence: TGCAGCGTTGCTACTAGCGTAGATTACAATGAGCAGTTCTTC.

The chain carries TRBV5-1 and TRBJ2-2; D not resolved. The CDR3 is 13 amino acids. Germline lookup yields CDR1 SGHRS and CDR2 YFSETQ. The V end lost 1 base, the J end lost 6 bases, and 7 bases lay between the germline ends. The DNA of the CDR3 is TGCGCCAGCAGCTTGCGGATTTCCGGGGAGCTGTTTTTT. Amino acid sequence: CASSLRISGELFF.

This rearrangement joins TRBV3-1 (or the pseudogene TRBV3-2) to TRBJ1-1, with D unresolved. The V gene's germline CDR1 is LGHDT and CDR2 YNNKEL (reference sequence). CDR3 length equals 11 residues. V lost 4 bases, J lost 8 bases, and 8 bases lay in between. CDR3 nucleotides: TGTGCCAGCAGCCTAGGTACCGAAGCTTTCTTT. It encodes CASSLGTEAFF.

This sequence joins TRBV13 and TRBJ1-2, with D tentatively TRBD1 (5 bases). This CDR3 has 13 amino acids. The germline V gene has CDR1 PRHDT and CDR2 FYEKMQ (reference sequence). V was pared by 5 bases and J by 3 bases, with 10 bases between. The CDR3 bases are TGTGCCAGCAGCCGCAGGGAGGACTATGGCTACACCTTC. It codes for CASSRREDYGYTF.

This clone occurred once. CDR3 DNA: TGTGCCAGCAATACAGGGGGCCCTCAAGAGACCCAGTACTTC. The encoded protein is CASNTGGPQETQYF. This chain links TRBV9 with TRBJ2-5; 9 bases are shared with TRBD1. CDR1 SGDLS and CDR2 YYNGEE come from the germline V gene. The CDR3 loop spans 14 amino acids. The V segment lost 6 bases and the J segment 2 bases; nucleotides outside the gene matches: 5.

V gene TRBV11-2 combines with J gene TRBJ2-7; 8 nucleotides match TRBD2. The ends lost 2 bases at V and 6 bases at J; junction bases unmatched: 6. The germline gives CDR1 SGHAT, CDR2 FQNNGV. This CDR3 region has 14 residues. This chain's CDR3 is CASSLRAGAGEQYF. Written as DNA, the CDR3 is TGTGCCAGCAGCTTACGAGCGGGGGCGGGCGAGCAGTACTTC. Combining the CDR3 with reference TRBV11-2 and TRBJ2-7 gives the whole variable domain EAGVAQSPRYKIIEKRQSVAFWCNPISGHATLYWYQQILGQGPKLLIQFQNNGVVDDSQLPKDRFSAERLKGVDSTLKIQPAKLEDSAVYLCASSLRAGAGEQYFGPGTRLTVT.

The rearrangement joins TRBV7-3 to TRBJ2-2, with D tentatively TRBD2 (5 bases). Germline V CDR1 and CDR2: SGHTA, FQGTGA. Trimming removed 8 bases at V and 6 bases at J, with 19 bases between. The CDR3 is 15 amino acids. Here the CDR3 reads CASAPSPSPAGELFF. In DNA form, the CDR3 reads TGTGCCAGCGCACCTAGTCCTAGCCCTGCCGGGGAGCTGTTTTTT. Variable domain in full (rest from reference TRBV7-3 and TRBJ2-2): GAGVSQTPSNKVTEKGKYVELRCDPISGHTALYWYRQSLGQGPEFLIYFQGTGAADDSGLPNDRFFAVRPEGSVSTLKIQRTERGDSAVYLCASAPSPSPAGELFFGEGSRLTVL.

The genes are TRBV5-1 and TRBJ1-2; D possibly corresponds to TRBD1 (5 bases). The V and J ends lost 1 base and 6 bases respectively, with 13 bases between them. CDR3 length: 14 residues. The germline V gene encodes CDR1 SGHRS and CDR2 YFSETQ. The CDR3 DNA reads TGCGCCAGCAGCTTGAACCCGGGGGTTGATGGCTACACCTTC. This encodes CASSLNPGVDGYTF. Full variable domain (outside the CDR3, taken from reference TRBV5-1 and TRBJ1-2): KAGVTQTPRYLIKTRGQQVTLSCSPISGHRSVSWYQQTPGQGLQFLFEYFSETQRNKGNFPGRFSGRQFSNSRSEMNVSTLELGDSALYLCASSLNPGVDGYTFGSGTRLTVV.

This chain uses TRBV5-1 with TRBJ2-2; D is unresolved. V shed 0 bases and J shed 7 bases, with 10 bases lying between them. The length of the CDR3 is 14 residues. CDR1 and CDR2 (germline): SGHRS, YFSETQ. The CDR3 spells CASSLGLDHGELFF. The CDR3 nucleotides read TGCGCCAGCAGCTTGGGGCTAGACCACGGGGAGCTGTTTTTT. Full variable domain (outside the CDR3, taken from reference TRBV5-1 and TRBJ2-2): KAGVTQTPRYLIKTRGQQVTLSCSPISGHRSVSWYQQTPGQGLQFLFEYFSETQRNKGNFPGRFSGRQFSNSRSEMNVSTLELGDSALYLCASSLGLDHGELFFGEGSRLTVL.

The chain is built from TRBV5-5 and TRBJ1-5; TRBD1 matches 9 bases. The CDR3 contains 15 residues. The germline V gene encodes CDR1 SGHKS and CDR2 YYEKEE (reference sequence). Trimming at V came to 4 bases and at J to 7 bases, leaving 9 bases not matched to a gene. In nucleotides, the CDR3 is TGTGCCAGCAGCCCGGACAGGGGATTGAGCCAGCCCCAGCATTTT. Its translation is CASSPDRGLSQPQHF.

V and J are TRBV5-1 and TRBJ2-1; the D is unclear. V was shortened by 1 base and J by 10 bases, with 15 bases between the two germline ends. Germline assignment: CDR1 SGHRS and CDR2 YFSETQ. The CDR3 spans 14 residues. The CDR3 protein is CASSLFPRSSEQFF. CDR3 DNA sequence: TGCGCCAGCAGCTTGTTCCCTAGGTCTTCGGAGCAGTTCTTC.